Listed below are T cell receptor beta chains from one sample, sequenced in a study of CXCR3-negative and CXCR3-positive naive CD8 T cells. Each CDR3 protein gets one entry in TCRdb, which reprocessed the 5' RACE reads and gives no DNA. Seen in this sample are 23,000 or so distinct CDR3 sequences; the ten most common clones hold about 4.2%. The sample was naive CXCR3- CD8+ T cells from blood. Receptor source: a human donor in good health. Some clones in this sample may be carry-over from other donors' samples. CDR3s include the opening cysteine and the closing phenylalanine or tryptophan. Size values are once, few and many counts, or a class for expanded clones, and some rows have none.

j_call | v_call | clone_size | cdr3_aa
TRBJ2-7 | TRBV4-3 | - | CASSQGGVSYEQYF
TRBJ1-5 | TRBV20-1 | - | CSASVSRSRQGGLYSNQPQHF
TRBJ2-7 | TRBV12-3/TRBV12-4 | - | CASSVLAGYEQYF
TRBJ2-1 | TRBV4-1 | medium-sized | CASSHGGGPYNEQFF
TRBJ2-5 | TRBV18 | - | CASSPPGLAGLETQYF
TRBJ2-1 | TRBV7-3 | - | CASSSSTAPNEQFF
TRBJ2-1 | TRBV7-9 | - | CASSPRGGLYNEQFF
TRBJ2-1 | TRBV29-1 | - | CSVEGGTGDYNEQFF
TRBJ2-1 | TRBV19 | - | CASSMTSGYYNEQFF
TRBJ2-5 | TRBV20-1 | - | CSARDWTQQETQYF
TRBJ1-5 | TRBV15 | - | CATSRGTENQPQHF
TRBJ2-7 | TRBV10-2 | - | CASSEGGLHEQYF
TRBJ2-3 | TRBV29-1 | - | CSARTSGGARGNTQYF
TRBJ2-1 | TRBV4-2 | - | CASSLFAGGGNEQFF
TRBJ2-5 | TRBV14 | - | CASSQETTGMGETQYF
TRBJ2-1 | TRBV7-8 | - | CASSPGGHPSPEQFF
TRBJ2-1 | TRBV19 | - | CASFPGRGSNEQFF
TRBJ2-4 | TRBV28 | - | CASSLEGEVRHPIQYF
TRBJ2-5 | TRBV29-1 | - | CSAPRGEQETQYF
TRBJ1-1 | TRBV19 | - | CASTMGQGMNTEAFF
TRBJ2-3 | TRBV29-1 | - | CSVEDQAGGTDAQYF
TRBJ2-7 | TRBV7-2 | - | CASRLGEGRSHEQYF
TRBJ2-1 | TRBV21-1 | - | CASRNPPTSDNEQFF
TRBJ1-2 | TRBV29-1 | - | CSVPVLRTSQDYGYTF
TRBJ2-3 | TRBV11-2 | - | CASSLPAGAHLSTDTQYF
TRBJ2-5 | TRBV3-1 | medium-sized | CASSQETYQETQYF
TRBJ2-5 | TRBV6-5 | - | CASSYTFGVQETQYF
TRBJ1-1 | TRBV7-9 | - | CASSFGGQGFGTEAFF
TRBJ1-1 | TRBV29-1 | - | CSAPGQGGKAFF
TRBJ1-3 | TRBV12-3/TRBV12-4 | - | CASVSYLSGNTIYF
TRBJ1-2 | TRBV29-1 | - | CSAKGQANNLAGYTF
TRBJ2-2 | TRBV7-6 | - | CASSIETTGELFF
TRBJ2-1 | TRBV5-4 | - | CASSRLGQGISNEQFF
TRBJ2-1 | TRBV6-2/TRBV6-3 | - | CASSERLAPYNEQFF
TRBJ1-1 | TRBV6-6 | - | CASSYSAGGYTEAFF
TRBJ2-3 | TRBV7-9 | - | CASSLRDEVLVTQYF
TRBJ1-1 | TRBV20-1 | - | CSARKGDTEAFF
TRBJ1-2 | TRBV7-9 | - | CASSNTATNYGYTF
TRBJ2-1 | TRBV7-7 | - | CASSLLEITGTDAREQFF
TRBJ2-3 | TRBV7-2 | - | CASSFSGGGADTQYF